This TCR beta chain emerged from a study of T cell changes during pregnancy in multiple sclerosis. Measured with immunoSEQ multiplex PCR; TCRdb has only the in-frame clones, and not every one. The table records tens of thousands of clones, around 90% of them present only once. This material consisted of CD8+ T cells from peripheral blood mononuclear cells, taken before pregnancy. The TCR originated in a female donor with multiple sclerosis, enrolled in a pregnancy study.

CDR3 sequence reads: CASSSSGGSGNTIYF. The CDR3 nucleotides are TGTGCCAGCAGTTCCTCAGGGGGCTCTGGAAACACCATATATTTT. The V gene is TRBV6-5, the J gene TRBJ1-3; 7 nucleotides match TRBD1. The CDR3 length is 15 residues. Germline V gene lookup returns CDR1 MNHEY and CDR2 SVGAGI. V was pared by 4 bases and J by 0 bases, with 3 bases of the junction left unmatched.